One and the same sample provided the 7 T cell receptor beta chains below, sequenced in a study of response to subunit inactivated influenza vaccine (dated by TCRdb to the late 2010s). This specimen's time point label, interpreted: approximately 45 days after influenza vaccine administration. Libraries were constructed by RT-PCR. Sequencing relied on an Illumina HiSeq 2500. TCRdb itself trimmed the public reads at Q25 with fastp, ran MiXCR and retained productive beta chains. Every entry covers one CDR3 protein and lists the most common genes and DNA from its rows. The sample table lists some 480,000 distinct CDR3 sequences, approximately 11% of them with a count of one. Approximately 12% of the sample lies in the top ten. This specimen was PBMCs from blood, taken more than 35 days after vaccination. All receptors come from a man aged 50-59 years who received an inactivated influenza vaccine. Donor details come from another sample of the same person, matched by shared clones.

The CDR3 spells CASSNSGTSGGRETQYF. CDR3 sequence (DNA): TGTGCCAGCAGTAACTCCGGGACTAGCGGAGGACGAGAGACCCAGTACTTC. The J gene is TRBJ2-5, the V gene TRBV12-3 or TRBV12-4; 11 nucleotides align to TRBD2. The CDR3 extends over 17 amino acids. V gave up 5 bases and J gave up 4 bases; unmatched junction bases: 12.

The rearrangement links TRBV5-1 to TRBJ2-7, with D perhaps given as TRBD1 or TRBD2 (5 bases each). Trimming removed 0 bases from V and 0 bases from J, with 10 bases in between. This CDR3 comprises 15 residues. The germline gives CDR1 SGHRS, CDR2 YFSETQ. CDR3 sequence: CASSLAVGASYEQYF. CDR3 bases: TGCGCCAGCAGCTTGGCCGTCGGGGCCTCCTACGAGCAGTACTTC. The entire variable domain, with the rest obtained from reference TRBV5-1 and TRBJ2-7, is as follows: KAGVTQTPRYLIKTRGQQVTLSCSPISGHRSVSWYQQTPGQGLQFLFEYFSETQRNKGNFPGRFSGRQFSNSRSEMNVSTLELGDSALYLCASSLAVGASYEQYFGPGTRLTVT.

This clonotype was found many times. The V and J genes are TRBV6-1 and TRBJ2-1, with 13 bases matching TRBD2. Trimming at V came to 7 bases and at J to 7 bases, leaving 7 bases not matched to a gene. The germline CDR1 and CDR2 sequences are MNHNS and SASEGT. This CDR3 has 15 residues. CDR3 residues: CASTTGTSGTNEQFF. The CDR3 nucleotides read TGTGCCAGCACCACCGGGACTAGCGGGACAAATGAGCAGTTCTTC.

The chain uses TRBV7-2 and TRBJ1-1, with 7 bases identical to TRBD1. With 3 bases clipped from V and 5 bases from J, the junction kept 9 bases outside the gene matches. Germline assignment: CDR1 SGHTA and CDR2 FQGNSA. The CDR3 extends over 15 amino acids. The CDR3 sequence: CASSLIQGVGTEAFF. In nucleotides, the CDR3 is TGTGCCAGCAGCTTGATCCAGGGGGTAGGAACTGAAGCTTTCTTT.

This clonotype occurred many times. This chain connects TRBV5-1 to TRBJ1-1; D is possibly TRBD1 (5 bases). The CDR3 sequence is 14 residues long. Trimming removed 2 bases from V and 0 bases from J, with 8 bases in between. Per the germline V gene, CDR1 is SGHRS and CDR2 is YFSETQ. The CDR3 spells CASSFSGMNTEAFF. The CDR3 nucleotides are TGCGCCAGCAGCTTTTCAGGGATGAACACTGAAGCTTTCTTT. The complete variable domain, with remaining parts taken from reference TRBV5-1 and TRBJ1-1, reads KAGVTQTPRYLIKTRGQQVTLSCSPISGHRSVSWYQQTPGQGLQFLFEYFSETQRNKGNFPGRFSGRQFSNSRSEMNVSTLELGDSALYLCASSFSGMNTEAFFGQGTRLTVV.

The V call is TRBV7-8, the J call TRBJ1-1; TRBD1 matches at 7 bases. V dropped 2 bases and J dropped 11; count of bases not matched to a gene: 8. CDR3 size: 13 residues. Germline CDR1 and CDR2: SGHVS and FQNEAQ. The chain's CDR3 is CASSLSTGEGAFF. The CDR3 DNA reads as TGTGCCAGCAGCTTATCCACAGGGGAGGGGGCTTTCTTT.

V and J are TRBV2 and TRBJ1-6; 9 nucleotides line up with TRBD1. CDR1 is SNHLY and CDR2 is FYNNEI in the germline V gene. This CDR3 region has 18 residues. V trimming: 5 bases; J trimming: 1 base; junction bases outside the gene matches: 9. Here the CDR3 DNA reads TGTGCCAGCAGTTCCCGGGACAGGGTTGTTTCCTATAATTCACCCCTCCACTTT. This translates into CASSSRDRVVSYNSPLHF.